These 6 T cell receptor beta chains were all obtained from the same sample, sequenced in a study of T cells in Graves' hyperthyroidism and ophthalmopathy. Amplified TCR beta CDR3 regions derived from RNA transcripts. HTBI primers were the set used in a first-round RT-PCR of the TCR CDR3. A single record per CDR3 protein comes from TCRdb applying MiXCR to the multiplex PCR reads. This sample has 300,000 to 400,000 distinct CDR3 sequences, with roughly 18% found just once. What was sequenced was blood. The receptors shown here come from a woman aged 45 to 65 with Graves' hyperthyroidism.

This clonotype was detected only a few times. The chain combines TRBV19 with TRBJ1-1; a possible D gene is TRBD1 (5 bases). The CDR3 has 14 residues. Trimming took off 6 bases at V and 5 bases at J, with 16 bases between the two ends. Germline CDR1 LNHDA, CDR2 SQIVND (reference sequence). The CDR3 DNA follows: TGTGCCAGTAGCTTCAGGGAGGCGAGGACTGAAGCTTTCTTT. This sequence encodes CASSFREARTEAFF.

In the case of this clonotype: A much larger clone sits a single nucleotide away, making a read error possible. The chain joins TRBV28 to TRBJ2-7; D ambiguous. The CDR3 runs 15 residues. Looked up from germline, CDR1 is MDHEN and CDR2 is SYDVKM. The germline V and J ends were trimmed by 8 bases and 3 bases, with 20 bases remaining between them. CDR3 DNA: TGTGCCAGCGCCAGGAGTCCGATGCACTACTACGAGCAGTACTTC. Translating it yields CASARSPMHYYEQYF.

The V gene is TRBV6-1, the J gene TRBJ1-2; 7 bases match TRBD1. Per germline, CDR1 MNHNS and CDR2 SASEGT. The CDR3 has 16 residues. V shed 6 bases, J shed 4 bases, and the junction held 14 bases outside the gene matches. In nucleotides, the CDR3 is TGTGCCAGCAGCCGTATTGGGACAGACTCTAGCTATGGCTACACCTTC. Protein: CASSRIGTDSSYGYTF.

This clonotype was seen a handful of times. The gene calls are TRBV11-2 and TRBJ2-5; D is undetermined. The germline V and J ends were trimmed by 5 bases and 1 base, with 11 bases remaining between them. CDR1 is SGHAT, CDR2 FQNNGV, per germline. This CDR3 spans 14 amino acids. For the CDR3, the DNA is TGTGCCAGCAGCGTGACACCATCCCAAGAGACCCAGTACTTC. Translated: CASSVTPSQETQYF.

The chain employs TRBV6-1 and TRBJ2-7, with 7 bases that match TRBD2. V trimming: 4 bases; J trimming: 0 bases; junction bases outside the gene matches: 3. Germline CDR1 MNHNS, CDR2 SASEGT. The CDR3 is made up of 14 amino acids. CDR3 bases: TGTGCCAGCAGTGTTGCGGGGGACTCCTACGAGCAGTACGTC. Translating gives CASSVAGDSYEQYV.

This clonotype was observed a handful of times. Written as DNA, the CDR3 is TGTGCCACTCAAAGGGAGGGGGAGTCGGGCAATCAGCCCCAGCATTTT. Translated: CATQREGESGNQPQHF. V gene TRBV19 combines with J gene TRBJ1-5; D might be TRBD1 (6 bases). Trimming removed 10 bases at V and 2 bases at J, with 21 bases between. CDR1 and CDR2 (germline): LNHDA, SQIVND (reference sequence). The CDR3 totals 16 residues.